Presented here are 32 T cell receptor beta chains from one specimen sequenced in a study of blood T cell repertoires in COVID-19. Clones were read by immunoSEQ multiplex PCR, and TCRdb kept only the in-frame ones, dropping some. The sample has approximately 40,000 clones; under 90% are singletons. Specimen: peripheral blood. These TCRs come from a human donor in a cohort sampled during active COVID-19.

The CDR3: CASSQGQGRRADEQYF. The CDR3 DNA reads TGTGCCAGTAGCCAAGGACAGGGAAGGAGGGCCGACGAGCAGTACTTC. This chain links TRBV19 with TRBJ2-7, with 8 positions matching TRBD1. The trim removed 6 bases at V and 5 bases at J, leaving 15 bases unmatched. The CDR3 sequence is 16 residues long. Per the germline V gene, CDR1 is LNHDA and CDR2 is SQIVND (reference sequence).

The rearrangement links TRBV14 to TRBJ2-7; maybe TRBD1 (6 bases). The germline V gene encodes CDR1 SGHDN and CDR2 FVKESK. There are 15 residues in the CDR3. V dropped 5 bases and J dropped 2 bases, with 16 bases sitting between them. The chain's CDR3 is CASSKETGFPYEQYF. The DNA for the CDR3 is TGTGCCAGCAGCAAGGAGACAGGATTTCCCTACGAGCAGTACTTC.

The genes are TRBV19 and TRBJ1-1, with 9 bases aligning to TRBD1. This CDR3 has 14 amino acids. Trimming removed 6 bases from V and 4 bases from J; junction bases left unmatched: 6. CDR1 and CDR2 (germline): LNHDA, SQIVND (reference sequence). The CDR3 region is CASSPTGGVTEAFF. CDR3 bases: TGTGCCAGTAGCCCGACAGGGGGTGTCACTGAAGCTTTCTTT.

Here the CDR3 reads CASSDQGGTEAFF. The CDR3 DNA reads as TGTGCCAGCAGTGACCAGGGAGGCACTGAAGCTTTCTTT. The rearrangement uses TRBV25-1 and TRBJ1-1; maybe TRBD1 (5 bases). This CDR3 has 13 amino acids. Trimming pared 3 bases from V and 4 bases from J, leaving 9 bases between. In germline, CDR1 is MGHDK, CDR2 SYGVNS.

V is TRBV18 and J is TRBJ2-3; a possible D gene is TRBD1 (6 bases). CDR1 and CDR2 from the germline V gene are KGHSH and LQKENI. This CDR3 spans 15 amino acids. The ends were cut back, 6 bases at V and 1 base at J, with 14 bases in the middle. The CDR3 DNA is TGTGCCAGCTCCCAATCCCGACAGGGCACAGATACGCAGTATTTT. Its protein product is CASSQSRQGTDTQYF.

The chain has TRBV7-9 and TRBJ2-3, with 13 positions matching TRBD2. Per the germline V gene, CDR1 is SEHNR and CDR2 is FQNEAQ (reference sequence). With V trimmed by 5 bases and J by 2 bases, 10 bases remained unmatched. The CDR3 has 18 residues. The CDR3 DNA reads TGTGCCAGCAGCCATACTAGCGGGAGGGCCGCGAACACAGATACGCAGTATTTT. Encoded protein: CASSHTSGRAANTDTQYF.

The V gene is TRBV11-2, the J gene TRBJ2-7; 7 bases line up with TRBD2. V gave up 5 bases and J gave up 2 bases; unmatched junction bases: 9. Germline CDR1 is SGHAT and CDR2 is FQNNGV. The CDR3 loop spans 15 amino acids. The CDR3 nucleotides read TGTGCCAGCAGCACCTTCGGGGGGATTCCCTACGAGCAGTACTTC. It yields the protein CASSTFGGIPYEQYF.

This clone was seen more than once but under ten times. The chain joins TRBV27 to TRBJ2-3, with D perhaps matching TRBD2 (6 bases). Germline V lookup: CDR1 MNHEY, CDR2 SMNVEV (reference sequence). The CDR3 covers 16 residues. V lost 4 bases and J 6 bases, leaving 20 bases between the germline ends. The CDR3 nucleotides read TGTGCCAGCAGTTCCACCCGGGACTTCCTCCGGGATACGCAGTATTTT. This sequence encodes CASSSTRDFLRDTQYF.

The rearrangement joins TRBV6-5 to TRBJ2-2; maybe TRBD1 (6 bases). From germline, CDR1 is MNHEY and CDR2 SVGAGI. The V gene lost 8 bases and the J gene lost 5 bases, with 15 bases spanning the gap. CDR3 length: 14 residues. The DNA of the CDR3 is TGTGCCAGCCGTAGGCCAGGGGAAACCGGGGAGCTGTTTTTT. It is translated as CASRRPGETGELFF.

V gene TRBV24-1 combines with J gene TRBJ2-3; 9 bases are shared with TRBD2. J lost 2 bases, V lost 3 bases, and 5 bases had no gene match. In germline, CDR1 is KGHDR, CDR2 SFDVKD. This CDR3 contains 16 residues. The CDR3 is CATSDMTSGYTDTQYF. In DNA form, the CDR3 reads TGTGCCACCAGTGATATGACTAGCGGATACACAGATACGCAGTATTTT.

V is TRBV7-9 and J is TRBJ1-2; the D gene is possibly TRBD1 (5 bases). Trimming shortened V by 1 base and J by 6 bases, and 9 bases separated the two germline ends. Germline V gene sequence: CDR1 SEHNR, CDR2 FQNEAQ (reference sequence). This CDR3 comprises 13 residues. DNA of the CDR3: TGTGCCAGCAGCTTAGGCGGGGCGGATGGCTACACCTTC. The encoded protein is CASSLGGADGYTF.

The rearrangement links TRBV4-1 to TRBJ1-1; D remains ambiguous. The germline V gene has CDR1 MGHRA and CDR2 YSYEKL. The CDR3 runs to 13 residues. V lost 4 bases and J lost 4, with 10 bases in between. The CDR3 nucleotides are TGCGCCAGCAGCCGAACTGCCGGCACTGAAGCTTTCTTT. Translated: CASSRTAGTEAFF.

This chain joins TRBV11-2 and TRBJ2-6, with TRBD1 identical over 9 bases. The V gene's germline CDR1 is SGHAT and CDR2 FQNNGV. Trimming cost V 5 bases and J 4 bases; bases outside gene matches: 6. The CDR3 is made up of 16 amino acids. The CDR3 nucleotides are TGTGCCAGCAGCCTTACAGGGGGCTCCGGGGCCAACGTCCTGACTTTC. Its protein product is CASSLTGGSGANVLTF.

Details on this clone: The junction departs from the called germline gene at one end, perhaps through a read error. The chain carries TRBV6-1 and TRBJ2-5, with 10 positions matching TRBD2. CDR3 length: 17 amino acids. Germline V gives CDR1 MNHNS, CDR2 SASEGT. CDR3 sequence (DNA): TGTCCCAGCAGTGTAGGGCAAAGCGGGGGGGAACAAGAGACCCAGTACTTC. As protein: CPSSVGQSGGEQETQYF.

This clone was observed a few times. CDR3 in amino acids: CASSYGPFLAGVDEQFF. CDR3 bases: TGCGCCAGCAGCTACGGGCCATTCCTAGCGGGAGTGGATGAGCAGTTCTTC. The chain couples TRBV5-1 to TRBJ2-1; the match to TRBD2 covers 10 bases. V was pared by 3 bases and J by 8 bases, with 14 bases of the junction left unmatched. This CDR3 is built from 17 residues. The germline CDR1 and CDR2 sequences are SGHRS and YFSETQ.

J is TRBJ1-1 and V is TRBV3-1 (or the pseudogene TRBV3-2); D ambiguous. This CDR3 comprises 12 residues. Germline lookup yields CDR1 LGHDT and CDR2 YNNKEL (reference sequence). The germline V and J ends were trimmed by 1 base and 6 bases, with 6 bases remaining between them. CDR3 DNA sequence: TGTGCCAGCAGCCAAGGCCCGGCTGAAGCTTTCTTT. This codes for CASSQGPAEAFF.

V gene TRBV7-9 combines with J gene TRBJ1-2, with 7 nucleotides matching TRBD1. The CDR3 totals 12 residues. The V gene's germline CDR1 is SEHNR and CDR2 FQNEAQ (reference sequence). The V and J ends lost 8 bases and 4 bases, in that order; junction bases with no gene match: 4. The CDR3 coding sequence is TGTGCCAGCGGCCGGGACAGCTATGGCTACACCTTC. It specifies CASGRDSYGYTF.

V is TRBV10-1 and J is TRBJ1-1, with 7 bases identical to TRBD1. Looked up from germline, CDR1 is WNHNN and CDR2 is SYGVQD (reference sequence). This CDR3 is built from 14 residues. V was clipped by 5 bases and J by 0 bases; unmatched bases: 3. CDR3 sequence (DNA): TGCGCCAGCAGTCTTGGACAGGTGAACACTGAAGCTTTCTTT. Protein sequence: CASSLGQVNTEAFF.

This clone was counted between two and nine times. This chain connects TRBV28 to TRBJ1-5, with 9 positions matching TRBD1. CDR3 size: 15 residues. In germline, CDR1 is MDHEN, CDR2 SYDVKM. V shed 10 bases, J shed 5 bases, and the junction held 12 bases outside the gene matches. The CDR3, as DNA: TGTGCCACCCCCAAAACAGGGGGCTCCGATCAGCCCCAGCATTTT. Translated: CATPKTGGSDQPQHF. Based on the CDR3 plus reference TRBV28 and TRBJ1-5, the full variable domain is DVKVTQSSRYLVKRTGEKVFLECVQDMDHENMFWYRQDPGLGLRLIYFSYDVKMKEKGDIPEGYSVSREKKERFSLILESASTNQTSMYLCATPKTGGSDQPQHFGDGTRLSIL.

J is TRBJ1-4 and V is TRBV4-3; 7 bases align to TRBD1. Germline V lookup: CDR1 LGHNA, CDR2 YSLEER. Trimming removed 3 bases from V and 4 bases from J; junction bases left unmatched: 8. CDR3 length equals 16 residues. Written as DNA, the CDR3 is TGCGCCAGCAGCCAGACACCCGGGACAGTTAATGAAAAACTGTTTTTT. Its protein is CASSQTPGTVNEKLFF.

The genes are TRBV7-4 and TRBJ1-5, with unresolved D. This CDR3 has 16 amino acids. Germline loops: CDR1 SGHVT, CDR2 SQSDAQ. The V gene lost 5 bases and the J gene lost 1 base, with 15 bases spanning the gap. The CDR3 DNA reads TGTGCCAGCAGCCCCCGGGTACGTTGGAGCAATCAGCCCCAGCATTTT. The encoded protein is CASSPRVRWSNQPQHF.

This clone was recorded a few times. The chain has TRBV5-1 and TRBJ2-7; the D is unclear. The CDR3 is made up of 14 amino acids. Germline CDR1 reads SGHRS; CDR2 reads YFSETQ. Trimming removed 0 bases at V and 3 bases at J, with 10 bases between. CDR3 region: CASSLVSDGYEQYF. In DNA form, the CDR3 reads TGCGCCAGCAGCTTGGTAAGCGACGGCTACGAGCAGTACTTC.

This clone was recorded once. The chain links TRBV4-1 to TRBJ2-5, with TRBD2 matching 13 bases. The germline gives CDR1 MGHRA, CDR2 YSYEKL. Trimming cost V 4 bases and J 5 bases; bases outside gene matches: 7. CDR3 length: 16 amino acids. The CDR3 protein is CASSLGLAGDAETQYF. The CDR3 coding sequence is TGCGCCAGCAGCCTCGGACTAGCGGGAGACGCGGAGACCCAGTACTTC.

The V and J genes are TRBV5-6 and TRBJ2-7, with a possible D match to TRBD2 (6 bases). Germline V lookup: CDR1 SGHDT, CDR2 YYEEEE. The length of the CDR3 is 13 residues. The V end was cut by 2 bases, the J end by 6 bases, with 12 bases between. As DNA, the CDR3 is TGTGCCAGCAGCTTCGGGACTCACGGCGAGCAGTACTTC. Amino acid sequence: CASSFGTHGEQYF.

The J gene is TRBJ2-5, the V gene TRBV6-1; possible D gene TRBD1, 5 bases. The CDR3 loop spans 14 amino acids. The ends were cut back, 1 base at V and 5 bases at J, with 11 bases in the middle. In germline, CDR1 is MNHNS, CDR2 SASEGT. CDR3 in DNA: TGTGCCAGCAGTGAAGAAGACAGTTGGGAGACCCAGTACTTC. Residues: CASSEEDSWETQYF.

The V gene is TRBV27, the J gene TRBJ2-7, with TRBD1 identical over 7 bases. The CDR3 spans 14 residues. The trim removed 5 bases at V and 2 bases at J, leaving 6 bases unmatched. The germline CDR1 and CDR2 sequences are MNHEY and SMNVEV (reference sequence). The CDR3 loop is CASSPQGWAYEQYF. CDR3 nucleotide sequence: TGTGCCAGCAGTCCACAGGGGTGGGCCTACGAGCAGTACTTC.

CDR3 nucleotide sequence: TGTGCCAGCAGTTCTTGGGGACAGGCGAAGGTCGCACCCCTCCACTTT. It codes for CASSSWGQAKVAPLHF. This chain uses TRBV28 with TRBJ1-6; TRBD1 agrees at 8 bases. The CDR3 loop spans 16 amino acids. Germline lookup yields CDR1 MDHEN and CDR2 SYDVKM. The J segment lost 11 bases and the V segment lost 4 bases, leaving 13 bases of the junction unmatched.

The chain employs TRBV27 and TRBJ2-7, with D possibly being TRBD1 (5 bases). V was pared by 5 bases and J by 9 bases, with 23 bases between. The CDR3 covers 15 residues. Germline CDR1 MNHEY, CDR2 SMNVEV (reference sequence). The CDR3 region has the DNA TGTGCCAGCAGTACCCTCGCGTCAGGGCGAGGTTGGCAGTACTTC. It yields the protein CASSTLASGRGWQYF.

The rearrangement uses TRBV6-6 and TRBJ1-4, with a possible D match to TRBD1 (6 bases). Germline-derived CDR1 and CDR2 are MNHNY and SVGAGI (reference sequence). The germline V and J ends were trimmed by 2 bases and 4 bases, with 8 bases remaining between them. This CDR3 contains 14 residues. The CDR3 loop reads CASSYGQHNEKLFF. The CDR3 coding sequence is TGTGCCAGCAGTTACGGACAGCATAATGAAAAACTGTTTTTT.

The rearrangement joins TRBV7-2 to TRBJ2-3, with 12 bases that match TRBD2. The CDR3 is 19 residues long. V was pared by 6 bases and J by 3 bases, with 16 bases of the junction left unmatched. The germline V gene has CDR1 SGHTA and CDR2 FQGNSA. The CDR3 DNA reads as TGTGCCAGCAGGGCAGGACGGCAAACCGGACTAGCGGGGACAGATACGCAGTATTTT. Encoded protein: CASRAGRQTGLAGTDTQYF.

V usage is TRBV27 and J usage is TRBJ1-5; TRBD1 might be the D (6 bases). Looked up from germline, CDR1 is MNHEY and CDR2 is SMNVEV (reference sequence). The CDR3 consists of 14 residues. Trimming cost V 1 base and J 7 bases, with 11 bases left between them. The DNA of the CDR3 is TGTGCCAGCAGTTTATATGGGGGCGGGCAGCCCCAGCATTTT. Residues: CASSLYGGGQPQHF.

Comment on this clone: A junction end diverges from the germline sequence, so it may reflect a read error. The chain couples TRBV4-3 to TRBJ2-3, with TRBD2 matching over 13 bases. CDR1 is LGHNA and CDR2 is YSLEER in the germline V gene. CDR3 size: 17 residues. Here the CDR3 DNA reads TGCGCCAGCAGCCATGCCCGGACTAGCGGGAGCATAGATACGCAGTATTTT. Residues: CASSHARTSGSIDTQYF.